This T cell receptor (beta chain) was recorded in a study of blood T cell repertoires in COVID-19. Study context: The analysed material was cDNA or gDNA that came from T cells, B-cell-depleted T cells, or PBMCs.

Seattle patient enrollment occurred during active infection, with longitudinal follow-up thereafter. The junction had 6 bases not matched to a gene; V was cut back by 1 base and J by 7 bases. The CDR3 consists of 15 residues. The germline CDR1 and CDR2 sequences are MNHEY and SMNVEV (reference sequence). Original methodology: Scientists estimated how many nucleated cells there were by amplifying reference gene primers. TCRdb keeps only in-frame clones here, not all; method: immunoSEQ multiplex PCR. For V, J and clone size, that table is used; D and trimming come from the DNA. Seen here are roughly 500,000 clones, about 91% observed once, and the top ten hold 0.7% to 1%.

Sequenced input: peripheral blood. The sequence was obtained from a man in his late teens or twenties with COVID-19, enrolled during active disease. The V and J genes are TRBV27 and TRBJ2-2; 7 bases line up with TRBD1. CDR3 region: CASSLLGGAVGELFF. The CDR3 DNA reads TGTGCCAGCAGTTTATTAGGGGGCGCGGTCGGGGAGCTGTTTTTT.